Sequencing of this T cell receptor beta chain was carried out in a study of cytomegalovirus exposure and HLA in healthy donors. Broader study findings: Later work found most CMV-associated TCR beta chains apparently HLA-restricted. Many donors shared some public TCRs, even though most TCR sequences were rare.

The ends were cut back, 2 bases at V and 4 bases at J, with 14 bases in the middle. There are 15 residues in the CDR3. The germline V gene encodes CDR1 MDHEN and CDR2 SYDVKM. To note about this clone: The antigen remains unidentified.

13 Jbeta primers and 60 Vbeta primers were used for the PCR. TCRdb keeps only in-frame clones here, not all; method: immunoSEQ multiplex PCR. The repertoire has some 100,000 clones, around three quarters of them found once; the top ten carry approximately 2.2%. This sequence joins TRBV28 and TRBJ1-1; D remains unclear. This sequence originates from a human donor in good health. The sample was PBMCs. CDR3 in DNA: TGTGCCAGCAGTTTAGTCAGGAGGGCTACCACTGAAGCTTTCTTT. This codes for CASSLVRRATTEAFF. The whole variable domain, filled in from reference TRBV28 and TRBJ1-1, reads DVKVTQSSRYLVKRTGEKVFLECVQDMDHENMFWYRQDPGLGLRLIYFSYDVKMKEKGDIPEGYSVSREKKERFSLILESASTNQTSMYLCASSLVRRATTEAFFGQGTRLTVV.